The T cell receptor (beta chain) under discussion was sequenced for a study of T cells after yellow fever vaccination. Study results and caveats: In FACS-sorted repertoires, abundant clonotypes from the bulk population could appear as contaminants. Clones from primary vaccination mostly reappeared after the booster (around 97% CD4, under 90% CD8). Only a minor proportion of clonotypes was detected across both CD4 and CD8 compartments.

Trimming shortened V by 4 bases and J by 3 bases, and 17 bases separated the two germline ends. The CDR3 totals 15 residues. In germline, CDR1 is SGHRS, CDR2 YFSETQ. Universal primer sites and UMIs were introduced during 5'RACE template-switching synthesis of TCR cDNA. TCRdb recomputed calls from the 5' RACE reads with MiXCR, one row per CDR3 protein. The sample lists under 550,000 distinct CDR3 sequences; around a fifth were seen once. As for this clonotype: The antigen remains undetermined.

This specimen consisted of PBMCs, obtained approximately 20 days after the first yellow fever vaccination. The sequence was obtained from a man younger than 30 who received the YFV17D yellow fever vaccine. V gene TRBV5-1 combines with J gene TRBJ2-7; a possible D gene is TRBD1 (5 bases). The CDR3 nucleotides are TGCGCCAGCAGCCCGGCAGGGTCAACGGGCTACGAGCAGTACGTC. As protein: CASSPAGSTGYEQYV.